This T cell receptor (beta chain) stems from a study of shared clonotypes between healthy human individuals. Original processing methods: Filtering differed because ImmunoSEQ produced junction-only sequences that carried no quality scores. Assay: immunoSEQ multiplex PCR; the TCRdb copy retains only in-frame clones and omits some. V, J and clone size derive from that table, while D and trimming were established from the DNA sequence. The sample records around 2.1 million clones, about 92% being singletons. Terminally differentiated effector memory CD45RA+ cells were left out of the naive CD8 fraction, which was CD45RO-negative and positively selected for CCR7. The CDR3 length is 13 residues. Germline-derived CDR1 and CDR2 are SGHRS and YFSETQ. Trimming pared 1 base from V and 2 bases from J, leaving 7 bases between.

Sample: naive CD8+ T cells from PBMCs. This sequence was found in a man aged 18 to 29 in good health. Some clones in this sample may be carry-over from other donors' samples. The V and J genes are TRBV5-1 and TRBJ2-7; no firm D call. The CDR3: CASSLYRAYEQYF. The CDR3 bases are TGCGCCAGCAGCTTGTACAGAGCCTACGAGCAGTACTTC.